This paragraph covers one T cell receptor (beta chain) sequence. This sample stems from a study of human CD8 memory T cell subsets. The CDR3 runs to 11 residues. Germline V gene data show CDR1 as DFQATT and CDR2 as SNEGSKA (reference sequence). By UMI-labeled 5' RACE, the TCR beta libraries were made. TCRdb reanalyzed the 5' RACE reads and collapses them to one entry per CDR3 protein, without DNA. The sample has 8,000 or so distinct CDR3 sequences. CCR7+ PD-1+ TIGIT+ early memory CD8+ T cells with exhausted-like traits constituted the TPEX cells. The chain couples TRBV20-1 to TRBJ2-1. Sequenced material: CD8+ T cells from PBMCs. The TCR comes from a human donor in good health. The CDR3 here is CSADHYNEQFF.